This T cell receptor beta chain emerged from a study of blood T cell repertoires in COVID-19. Study background: From T cells, B-cell-depleted T cells, or PBMCs came the material, which was cDNA or gDNA.

Measured with immunoSEQ multiplex PCR; TCRdb has only the in-frame clones, and not every one. The top ten clones hold about 9.1% of a sample with roughly 250,000 clones, approximately 84% of them seen once. In germline, CDR1 is SQVTM, CDR2 ANQGSEA. The ends lost 7 bases at V and 2 bases at J; junction bases unmatched: 6. CDR3 length: 14 amino acids. V and J are TRBV29-1 and TRBJ2-7; TRBD2 matches at 12 bases. This clonotype was sampled from a human donor in a cohort sampled during active COVID-19. The sample taken for sequencing was peripheral blood. CDR3 residues: CSAWLAGGPYEQYF. Written as DNA, the CDR3 is TGCAGCGCTTGGCTAGCGGGAGGGCCCTACGAGCAGTACTTC.